This T cell receptor (beta chain) was recorded in a study of CD8 T cells in Susac syndrome. Random hexamers were used to reverse transcribe about 0.45 to 1 ug of RNA. TCRdb re-derived calls from the immunoSEQ multiplex PCR reads in MiXCR, one entry per CDR3 protein. The sample holds 130,000 to 150,000 distinct CDR3 sequences; approximately 95% are singletons and the top ten take about 0.25%. The germline CDR1 and CDR2 sequences are MNHEY and SMNVEV (reference sequence). The germline V and J ends were trimmed by 5 bases and 0 bases, with 8 bases remaining between them. The CDR3 loop spans 14 amino acids. It was healthy donors who served as the controls, matched for age and sex.

Sequenced sample: CD8+ T cells from PBMCs. The chain links TRBV27 to TRBJ2-1; D not resolved. This TCR was sampled from a human donor in good health. CDR3 bases: TGTGCCAGCAGTCCCAGTGTCTCCTACAATGAGCAGTTCTTC. Translation gives CASSPSVSYNEQFF.